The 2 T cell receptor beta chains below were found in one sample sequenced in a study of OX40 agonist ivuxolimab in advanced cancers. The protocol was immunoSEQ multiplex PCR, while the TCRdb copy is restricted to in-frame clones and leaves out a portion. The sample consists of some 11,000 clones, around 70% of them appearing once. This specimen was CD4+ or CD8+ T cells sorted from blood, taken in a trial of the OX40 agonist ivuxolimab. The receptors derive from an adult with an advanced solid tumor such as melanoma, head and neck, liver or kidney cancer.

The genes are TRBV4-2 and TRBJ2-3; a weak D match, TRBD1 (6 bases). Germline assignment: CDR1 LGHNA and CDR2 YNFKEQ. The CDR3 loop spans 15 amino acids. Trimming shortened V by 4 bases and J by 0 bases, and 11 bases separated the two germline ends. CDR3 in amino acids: CASSRDTSSTDTQYF. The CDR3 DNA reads TGTGCCAGCAGCCGGGACACCTCGAGCACAGATACGCAGTATTTT.

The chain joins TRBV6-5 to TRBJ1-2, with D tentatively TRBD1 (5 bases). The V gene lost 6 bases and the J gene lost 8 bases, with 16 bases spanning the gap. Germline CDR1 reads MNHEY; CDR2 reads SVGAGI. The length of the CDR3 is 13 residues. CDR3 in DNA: TGTGCCAGCAGCAAGGGACCCCCCGTGGGCTACACCTTC. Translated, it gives CASSKGPPVGYTF.